This T cell receptor (beta chain) emerged from a study of blood T cell repertoires in COVID-19. This CDR3 is 16 amino acids long. CDR1 is SGHTA and CDR2 is FQGNSA in the germline V gene. V gave up 4 bases and J gave up 4 bases, with 17 bases separating them. Data came from immunoSEQ multiplex PCR; TCRdb stores just in-frame clones and leaves some out. The data contain about 160,000 clones, approximately 78% of them seen just once; the ten biggest clones take up under 13%. This clone was seen once. The clonotype was recovered from a human donor in a cohort sampled during active COVID-19. This chain connects TRBV7-2 to TRBJ1-3, with a possible D match to TRBD1 (5 bases). The sequencing input was peripheral blood. The CDR3 protein is CASSSLRRGAGNTIYF. The DNA for the CDR3 is TGTGCCAGCAGCTCACTCCGGCGGGGCGCGGGAAACACCATATATTTT.